This T cell receptor beta chain came from a study of T cells after yellow fever vaccination. Study in general: The fractions with low cell numbers were processed using SMART-Seq v4 Ultra Low Input.

Study observations and caveats: The booster response re-showed most primary clones: 96% CD4, around 85% CD8. Repertoires sorted by FACS could include abundant clonotypes that are contaminants from the bulk population.

As TCR cDNA was made by 5'RACE template switching, a universal primer site and UMIs were added. TCRdb recomputed calls from the 5' RACE reads with MiXCR, one row per CDR3 protein. This sample has about 320,000 distinct CDR3 sequences, with over 3.5% found just once. On this clonotype: Its antigen is currently unknown.

This receptor was taken from a man younger than 35 who received the YFV17D yellow fever vaccine. The sequencing used PBMCs, collected 15 days after the yellow fever booster vaccination.

The DNA for the CDR3 is TGTGCCAGCAGTTTAACACAGTCCTACGAGCAGTACTTC. It translates to CASSLTQSYEQYF. The chain couples TRBV12-3 or TRBV12-4 to TRBJ2-7, with D hard to call. This CDR3 region has 13 residues. V dropped 2 bases and J dropped 1 base, with 6 bases sitting between them.